The 6 T cell receptor beta chains reported below all come from one sample, sequenced in a study of beta chain features in type 1 diabetes (dated by TCRdb to 2016 to 2019). No antigen is known for these receptors. Libraries were prepared through the immunoSEQ multiplex PCR assay. The High Capacity cDNA Reverse Transcription Kit was used to reverse transcribe all of the isolated RNA, meaning that expressed TCRB transcripts were what got sequenced. TCRdb took this table from immuneACCESS and kept in-frame rearrangements with V and J called. Such tables lack part of the clones; where checked against another copy, unresolved V genes explain under half of the gap, and the rest is unexplained. Counted in this sample were around 70,000 clones; around 49% of them appeared once. The top ten clonotypes cover 0.7% of the sample. Findings and caveats that apply to the study as a whole: A moderate but significant shortening of TCRB CDR3 length was observed in type 1 diabetes patients in all four CD4+ subsets.

Sample: central memory CD4+ T cells from blood. Every receptor here comes from a man younger than 45 with type 1 diabetes.

The chain links TRBV7-9 to TRBJ1-1; 7 bases align to TRBD1. This CDR3 contains 13 residues. Looked up from germline, CDR1 is SEHNR and CDR2 is FQNEAQ (reference sequence). The V and J ends lost 5 bases and 6 bases, in that order; junction bases with no gene match: 6. The CDR3 reads CASSRDRVSEAFF. The DNA of the CDR3 is TGTGCCAGCAGCAGAGACAGGGTTTCTGAAGCTTTCTTT.

This rearrangement joins TRBV10-3 to TRBJ1-2; possible D gene TRBD1, 6 bases. This CDR3 contains 14 residues. Trimming took 8 bases from V and 0 from J, leaving 13 bases between them. Per the germline V gene, CDR1 is ENHRY and CDR2 is SYGVKD. CDR3 nucleotide sequence: TGTGCCATCCGAAGACAGGAGACTAACTATGGCTACACCTTC. Translated, it gives CAIRRQETNYGYTF.

This clone was seen a handful of times. The CDR3 coding sequence is TGTGCCAGCAGCGAGGGACAGCCGAATTCACCCCTCCACTTT. Translated: CASSEGQPNSPLHF. J is TRBJ1-6 and V is TRBV7-2; TRBD1 matches at 7 bases. The CDR3 covers 14 residues. Germline V gene sequence: CDR1 SGHTA, CDR2 FQGNSA. Losses at the gene ends were 5 bases for V and 7 bases for J; bases not matched to a gene: 5.

In this sample, this clone turned up a few times. The chain joins TRBV10-3 to TRBJ1-6; D is unclear. V was clipped by 6 bases and J by 7 bases, with 13 bases between them. CDR1 ENHRY and CDR2 SYGVKD come from the germline V gene. This CDR3 region has 14 residues. DNA for the CDR3: TGTGCCATCAGACAAGACGGGAACAATTCACCCCTCCACTTT. Translating it yields CAIRQDGNNSPLHF.

The sample holds a few counts of this clone. CDR3 DNA sequence: TGTGCCAGCAGCCCCTCTCAAAGCCGGACTTCGAACACCGGGGAGCTGTTTTTT. Its translation: CASSPSQSRTSNTGELFF. The rearrangement links TRBV7-9 to TRBJ2-2; D may be TRBD2 (5 bases). Trimming pared 5 bases from V and 0 bases from J, leaving 19 bases between. The CDR3 covers 18 residues. Germline CDR1 and CDR2: SEHNR and FQNEAQ (reference sequence).

This clone has only a few counts. The rearrangement joins TRBV19 to TRBJ2-3, with 10 bases aligning to TRBD1. The junction had 2 bases not matched to a gene; V was cut back by 6 bases and J by 5 bases. Germline values: CDR1 LNHDA, CDR2 SQIVND (reference sequence). The CDR3 consists of 13 residues. In nucleotides, the CDR3 is TGTGCCAGTAGCGACAGGGGGCGAGATACGCAGTATTTT. Its protein product is CASSDRGRDTQYF.